Listed below are T cell receptor beta chains from one sample, sequenced in a study of blood T cell repertoires in COVID-19. The protocol was immunoSEQ multiplex PCR, while the TCRdb copy is restricted to in-frame clones and leaves out a portion. Seen here are around 150,000 clones, just under 90% observed once, and the top ten hold approximately 4.2%. Material: peripheral blood. These receptors were taken from a woman aged 40 to 50 with acute or convalescent COVID-19. Both conserved end residues are part of each CDR3. A D gene is named only where the DNA matches it firmly. Size is stated for part of the rows, as once, few or many counts, or as a class when the clone is expanded.

D: TRBD1; V: TRBV19; J: TRBJ1-5; size: -; DNA: TGTGCCAGTAGTCCCGGGACAGCTAGCAATCAGCCCCAGCATTTT; CDR3: CASSPGTASNQPQHF
D: TRBD1; V: TRBV5-6; J: TRBJ2-1; size: -; DNA: TGTGCCAGCTTTCGGGACAGCAATGAGCAGTTCTTC; CDR3: CASFRDSNEQFF
D: TRBD2; V: TRBV2; J: TRBJ2-2; size: -; DNA: TGTGCCAGCAGTTTGGGACTAGCGGGAGGGAGTAGGGAGCTGTTTTTT; CDR3: CASSLGLAGGSRELFF
D: -; V: TRBV5-4; J: TRBJ2-1; size: -; DNA: TGTGCCAGCAGCTTGCAGGGGGGCATCTACAATGAGCAGTTCTTC; CDR3: CASSLQGGIYNEQFF
D: TRBD1; V: TRBV4-1; J: TRBJ1-1; size: -; DNA: TGCGCCAGCAGCTCTGTGATGGGACAGAAATTGAACACTGAAGCTTTCTTT; CDR3: CASSSVMGQKLNTEAFF
D: TRBD1; V: TRBV2; J: TRBJ2-7; size: -; DNA: TGTGCCAGCAAAAGAGACAGGGCCGGAATATACGAGCAGTACTTC; CDR3: CASKRDRAGIYEQYF
D: -; V: TRBV7-2; J: TRBJ1-3; size: medium-sized; DNA: TGTGCCAGCAGCTTATGGCTCTCTGGAAACACCATATATTTT; CDR3: CASSLWLSGNTIYF
D: TRBD1; V: TRBV6-1; J: TRBJ2-7; size: -; DNA: TGTGCCAGCAGTGAACGGTTACAGGGGGGTGAGCAGTACTTC; CDR3: CASSERLQGGEQYF
D: -; V: TRBV30; J: TRBJ1-6; size: -; DNA: TGTGCCTGGCGGCGGGGACCCATCTATAATTCACCCCTCCACTTT; CDR3: CAWRRGPIYNSPLHF
D: TRBD2; V: TRBV2; J: TRBJ2-1; size: -; DNA: TGTGCCAGCATCGCATCCGCTAGCGGGAGGGCCTATAATGAGCAGTTCTTC; CDR3: CASIASASGRAYNEQFF
D: -; V: TRBV19; J: TRBJ2-7; size: -; DNA: TGTGCCAGTAGTGATATATCGCGGCAAACCTACGAGCAGTACTTC; CDR3: CASSDISRQTYEQYF
D: TRBD1; V: TRBV6-5; J: TRBJ2-3; size: few; DNA: TGTGCCAGCAGTTACTCTCCTTTCAGGACAGGGGATACGCAGTATTTT; CDR3: CASSYSPFRTGDTQYF
D: -; V: TRBV19; J: TRBJ1-2; size: -; DNA: TGTGCCAGTAGTATAGTGGACAGCACAAACGGCTACACCTTC; CDR3: CASSIVDSTNGYTF
D: -; V: TRBV27; J: TRBJ1-1; size: -; DNA: TGTGCCAGCAGTCGATTCTACAGAGAAATGAACACTGAAGCTTTCTTT; CDR3: CASSRFYREMNTEAFF
D: -; V: TRBV4-1; J: TRBJ2-2; size: few; DNA: TGCGCCAGCAGCCAAGATCCCCCGGACAGAAGACAATTCCAAAACACCGGGGAGCTGTTTTTT; CDR3: CASSQDPPDRRQFQNTGELFF
D: -; V: TRBV4-3; J: TRBJ2-1; size: -; DNA: TGCGCCAGCAGCCAAGATTGGCAGGGGGGTTCCAATGAGCAGTTCTTC; CDR3: CASSQDWQGGSNEQFF
D: -; V: TRBV18; J: TRBJ1-5; size: -; DNA: TGTGCCAGCTCACCAAGCGGGAATCAGCCCCAGCATTTT; CDR3: CASSPSGNQPQHF
D: TRBD1; V: TRBV4-3; J: TRBJ2-5; size: once; DNA: TGCGCCAGCAGCCAAGATAGGACAGGAGTGGAGACCCAGTACTTC; CDR3: CASSQDRTGVETQYF
D: TRBD1; V: TRBV7-9; J: TRBJ1-1; size: -; DNA: TGTGCCAGCAGCTGGGACAGGGGGCTCAGGAACACTGAAGCTTTCTTT; CDR3: CASSWDRGLRNTEAFF
D: -; V: TRBV18; J: TRBJ2-7; size: -; DNA: TGTGCCAGCTCACCAAGTGTCCCCAGCTCCTACGAGCAGTACTTC; CDR3: CASSPSVPSSYEQYF
D: TRBD2; V: TRBV19; J: TRBJ2-7; size: -; DNA: TGTGCCAGTACCCCTAGAGGCGGGAGGAGCTCCTACGAGCAGTACTTC; CDR3: CASTPRGGRSSYEQYF
D: TRBD2; V: TRBV6-5; J: TRBJ2-5; size: -; DNA: TGTGCCAGCACCCTTAGCGGGGGGCACCAAGAGACCCAGTACTTC; CDR3: CASTLSGGHQETQYF
D: -; V: TRBV30; J: TRBJ1-1; size: -; DNA: TGTGCCTGGAGTGAGCTGGGGAGGAACACTGAAGCTTTCTTT; CDR3: CAWSELGRNTEAFF
D: -; V: TRBV19; J: TRBJ2-2; size: -; DNA: TGTGCCAGTAGGCCTAGGGGGGGGCCGAACACCGGGGAGCTGTTTTTT; CDR3: CASRPRGGPNTGELFF
D: -; V: TRBV4-1; J: TRBJ1-5; size: -; DNA: TGCGCCAGCAGCCAAGTAGTCAGGGTGAACAATCAGCCCCAGCATTTT; CDR3: CASSQVVRVNNQPQHF
D: TRBD1; V: TRBV5-5; J: TRBJ1-4; size: -; DNA: TGTGCCAGCAGCCGGGGACAGGGTGTTGCAACTAATGAAAAACTGTTTTTT; CDR3: CASSRGQGVATNEKLFF
D: -; V: TRBV6-2/TRBV6-3; J: TRBJ2-7; size: -; DNA: TGTGCCAGCAGTTACGAGTACGAGCAGTACTTC; CDR3: CASSYEYEQYF
D: TRBD1; V: TRBV5-1; J: TRBJ1-2; size: once; DNA: TGCGCCAGCAGCTTGTCGCCAGGGGGCGCCCTTTATGGCTACACCTTC; CDR3: CASSLSPGGALYGYTF
D: TRBD1; V: TRBV2; J: TRBJ1-5; size: -; DNA: TGTGCCAGCAGTAACCCCCGGGACAGCTATAGCAATCAGCCCCAGCATTTT; CDR3: CASSNPRDSYSNQPQHF
D: TRBD1; V: TRBV28; J: TRBJ2-2; size: -; DNA: TGTGCCAGCAGGGCACCGGGACAGGGAGGCACCGGGGAGCTGTTTTTT; CDR3: CASRAPGQGGTGELFF
D: TRBD1; V: TRBV4-3; J: TRBJ1-3; size: -; DNA: TGCGCCAGCAGCCAAGACAGGACAGGGACTGGAAACACCATATATTTT; CDR3: CASSQDRTGTGNTIYF
D: -; V: TRBV10-3; J: TRBJ1-3; size: -; DNA: TGTGCCATCACCAACCCAGAACCTGGAAACACCATATATTTT; CDR3: CAITNPEPGNTIYF
D: TRBD1; V: TRBV7-2; J: TRBJ2-2; size: -; DNA: TGTGCCAGCAGCTTTAAGACAGGGCCCACCGGGGAGCTGTTTTTT; CDR3: CASSFKTGPTGELFF
D: TRBD2; V: TRBV18; J: TRBJ2-6; size: -; DNA: TGTGCCAGCTCACCCTCGCCAACCGGGACTAGCGCCACGGGAGGGGCCAACGTCCTGACTTTC; CDR3: CASSPSPTGTSATGGANVLTF
D: TRBD2; V: TRBV7-3; J: TRBJ2-1; size: once; DNA: TGTGCCAGCAGCTTAACCGGGACTACCTACAATGAGCAGTTCTTC; CDR3: CASSLTGTTYNEQFF
D: -; V: TRBV28; J: TRBJ2-7; size: -; DNA: TGTGCCAGCAGTAGGACCCGGACTGGCGAGCAGTACTTC; CDR3: CASSRTRTGEQYF
D: TRBD2; V: TRBV3-1/TRBV3-2; J: TRBJ2-1; size: -; DNA: TGTGCCAGCAGCCAAGTTTTCGGGGGGGGCTACAATGAGCAGTTCTTC; CDR3: CASSQVFGGGYNEQFF
D: -; V: TRBV18; J: TRBJ1-5; size: -; DNA: TGTGCCAGCTCACCCGAAGGGGGACAGCCCCAGCATTTT; CDR3: CASSPEGGQPQHF
D: -; V: TRBV4-3; J: TRBJ1-1; size: -; DNA: TGCGCCAGCAGTCTAGACCCCCCGAACACTGAAGCTTTCTTT; CDR3: CASSLDPPNTEAFF
D: -; V: TRBV6-2/TRBV6-3; J: TRBJ1-1; size: few; DNA: TGTGCCAGCAGTTACGTGAGGACTGAAGCTTTCTTT; CDR3: CASSYVRTEAFF
D: -; V: TRBV19; J: TRBJ1-1; size: -; DNA: TGTGCCAGTCTGGGAGGGCCGAACACTGAAGCTTTCTTT; CDR3: CASLGGPNTEAFF
D: -; V: TRBV4-3; J: TRBJ1-5; size: -; DNA: TGCGCCAGCAGCCAAGATTGGGCCCCCAATCAGCCCCAGCATTTT; CDR3: CASSQDWAPNQPQHF
D: TRBD2; V: TRBV7-3; J: TRBJ2-7; size: -; DNA: TGTGCCAGCAGCTCCGGGACTAGCGGCTCCTACGAGCAGTACTTC; CDR3: CASSSGTSGSYEQYF
D: TRBD1; V: TRBV7-8; J: TRBJ1-2; size: -; DNA: TGTGCCAGCAGCGTCTGGACAGGGGATTATGGCTACACCTTC; CDR3: CASSVWTGDYGYTF
D: -; V: TRBV7-2; J: TRBJ1-3; size: -; DNA: TGTGCCAGCCGTCAAGGGGGCTCTGGAAACACCATATATTTT; CDR3: CASRQGGSGNTIYF
D: -; V: TRBV7-6; J: TRBJ1-2; size: -; DNA: TGTGCCAGCAGCTTAAATGGGGGAGGTAGAGCTGATGGCTACACCTTC; CDR3: CASSLNGGGRADGYTF
D: -; V: TRBV13; J: TRBJ1-1; size: -; DNA: TGTGCCAGCAGCGCCGCGGACAGTGCCCAGCTTGAAGCTTTCTTT; CDR3: CASSAADSAQLEAFF
D: -; V: TRBV5-8; J: TRBJ1-1; size: -; DNA: TGTGCCAGCAGCTTGCGGGTTCCTCAGCCCCACACTGAAGCTTTCTTT; CDR3: CASSLRVPQPHTEAFF
D: TRBD2; V: TRBV6-4; J: TRBJ2-1; size: -; DNA: TGTGCCAGCAGTGACGGGACTAGTTTCAATGAGCAGTTCTTC; CDR3: CASSDGTSFNEQFF
D: TRBD1; V: TRBV19; J: TRBJ1-5; size: -; DNA: TGTGCCAGTAGTAACTTCGGGACAGGGGGCAATCAGCCCCAGCATTTT; CDR3: CASSNFGTGGNQPQHF